This T cell receptor beta chain was retrieved from a study of cytomegalovirus exposure and HLA in healthy donors. Study details: A prior study identified 90 million to 120 million unique TCR beta sequences from roughly 180 million T cells. Study-level points and caveats: Certain indistinguishable V segments, among them TRBV6-2 and TRBV6-3, were excluded. Researchers counted some 150 TCR beta chains as cytomegalovirus-associated. Association of roughly 17,000 TCR beta sequences with HLA alleles was found at 0.05 false discovery rate in a later analysis.

Regarding this clone: Its matching antigen is unknown.

The length of the CDR3 is 12 residues. The ends were cut back, 8 bases at V and 5 bases at J, with 13 bases in the middle. In germline, CDR1 is MDHEN, CDR2 SYDVKM. Use of 60 Vbeta and 13 Jbeta primers characterized the PCR. Sequenced by immunoSEQ multiplex PCR; TCRdb stores in-frame clones only, minus some. The sample holds about 200,000 clones; approximately 11% are singletons and the top ten take about 8%. What was sequenced was PBMCs. The clonotype comes from a man over 45 in good health and CMV-seropositive. The chain has TRBV28 and TRBJ2-7; D is unclear. CDR3 region: CASGGRGDEQYV. CDR3 coding DNA: TGTGCCAGCGGTGGCCGCGGTGACGAGCAGTACGTC.